Listed here are 27 T cell receptor beta chains from one sample, sequenced in a study of circulating and synovial CD4+ cells in juvenile arthritis. The repertoire was sequenced with immunoSEQ multiplex PCR; TCRdb's copy has only in-frame clones and lacks some. This sample carries around 30,000 clones, 90% to 95% of them seen once, and the ten largest clones take 0.68%. The sample was CD4+ T cells from blood. These receptors were collected from a human donor with juvenile idiopathic arthritis.

The chain is built from TRBV9 and TRBJ1-1; 7 bases map to TRBD1. Unmatched junction bases numbered 9, after V lost 4 bases and J lost 3 bases. Germline V gene data show CDR1 as SGDLS and CDR2 as YYNGEE. This CDR3 has 15 amino acids. The CDR3 sequence: CASSPHRGLDTEAFF. The CDR3 DNA reads as TGTGCCAGCAGCCCACACAGGGGATTGGACACTGAAGCTTTCTTT.

V and J are TRBV4-2 and TRBJ1-3; tentatively, D is TRBD1 (6 bases). CDR3 size: 17 residues. V dropped 4 bases and J dropped 2 bases, with 18 bases sitting between them. Germline CDR1 LGHNA, CDR2 YNFKEQ. The CDR3 region is CASSPQGGTMTGNTIYF. The CDR3 region has the DNA TGTGCCAGCAGCCCCCAAGGGGGGACTATGACTGGAAACACCATATATTTT.

This chain uses TRBV5-4 with TRBJ2-2; 8 bases match TRBD1. The V gene end was trimmed by 1 base and the J gene end by 7 bases; junction bases not matched to a gene: 6. Germline lookup yields CDR1 SGHNT and CDR2 YYREEE (reference sequence). This CDR3 is built from 15 residues. CDR3 sequence (DNA): TGTGCCAGCAGCTTGAGACTAGGGACAGGCGGGGAGCTGTTTTTT. Translated, it gives CASSLRLGTGGELFF. Full variable domain (remainder filled in from reference TRBV5-4 and TRBJ2-2): ETGVTQSPTHLIKTRGQQVTLRCSSQSGHNTVSWYQQALGQGPQFIFQYYREEENGRGNFPPRFSGLQFPNYSSELNVNALELDDSALYLCASSLRLGTGGELFFGEGSRLTVL.

The chain carries TRBV29-1 and TRBJ2-1; no clear D. Germline V gene data show CDR1 as SQVTM and CDR2 as ANQGSEA. CDR3 length: 12 amino acids. Trimming took off 3 bases at V and 7 bases at J, with 10 bases between the two ends. CDR3 bases: TGCAGCGTTGATGGAGAACGAAATGAGCAGTTCTTC. This encodes CSVDGERNEQFF.

This clone appeared a single time. The chain employs TRBV9 and TRBJ2-7; 9 bases are shared with TRBD1. This CDR3 region has 14 residues. Germline CDR1 and CDR2: SGDLS and YYNGEE. J lost 7 bases, V lost 2 bases, and 7 bases had no gene match. The CDR3 region is CASSVGGQGWEQYF. In DNA form, the CDR3 reads TGTGCCAGCAGCGTTGGGGGACAGGGCTGGGAGCAGTACTTC. Complete variable domain (other parts from reference TRBV9 and TRBJ2-7): DSGVTQTPKHLITATGQRVTLRCSPRSGDLSVYWYQQSLDQGLQFLIQYYNGEERAKGNILERFSAQQFPDLHSELNLSSLELGDSALYFCASSVGGQGWEQYFGPGTRLTVT.

The chain uses TRBV6-1 and TRBJ2-1; 7 nucleotides align to TRBD1. The CDR3 totals 19 residues. Germline lookup yields CDR1 MNHNS and CDR2 SASEGT. V lost 3 bases to trimming and J lost 1 base; unmatched junction nucleotides: 15. The CDR3 DNA reads as TGTGCCAGCAGTGACCCCCGACCCTTTACAGGGGCGTCCTACAATGAGCAGTTCTTC. Its protein is CASSDPRPFTGASYNEQFF.

This chain joins TRBV18 and TRBJ1-3; the D gene is possibly TRBD1 (6 bases). The length of the CDR3 is 16 residues. Between the trimmed V and J ends, which lost 6 bases and 0 bases, there was a span of 15 bases. Germline assignment: CDR1 KGHSH and CDR2 LQKENI. The CDR3 here is CASSQLGQHSGNTIYF. Here the CDR3 DNA reads TGTGCCAGCTCCCAACTCGGACAGCACTCTGGAAACACCATATATTTT.

The chain combines TRBV4-2 with TRBJ1-5; 7 bases line up with TRBD1. The CDR3 has 15 amino acids. Per the germline V gene, CDR1 is LGHNA and CDR2 is YNFKEQ. V dropped 1 base and J dropped 7; count of bases not matched to a gene: 7. This CDR3 reads CASSQVSGGMQPQHF. DNA of the CDR3: TGTGCCAGCAGCCAAGTTTCAGGGGGGATGCAGCCCCAGCATTTT.

DNA of the CDR3: TGTGCCAGCAGCTTAGCCGCGGGGTACAATGAGCAGTTCTTC. It translates to CASSLAAGYNEQFF. The chain carries TRBV11-3 and TRBJ2-1; possible D gene TRBD2, 6 bases. The CDR3 sequence is 14 residues long. Per germline, CDR1 SGHNT and CDR2 YENEEA. The V end was cut by 1 base, the J end by 4 bases, with 8 bases between. The complete variable domain, with remaining parts taken from reference TRBV11-3 and TRBJ2-1, reads EAGVVQSPRYKIIEKKQPVAFWCNPISGHNTLYWYLQNLGQGPELLIRYENEEAVDDSQLPKDRFSAERLKGVDSTLKIQPAELGDSAVYLCASSLAAGYNEQFFGPGTRLTVL.

The gene calls are TRBV15 and TRBJ2-4, with TRBD2 identical over 7 bases. V was pared by 1 base and J by 1 base, with 10 bases of the junction left unmatched. This CDR3 has 18 amino acids. Germline values: CDR1 LNHNV, CDR2 YYDKDF (reference sequence). The CDR3 DNA sequence: TGTGCCACCAGCAGAGGGATAGTGGCGGGAGCTGCCAAAAACATTCAGTACTTC. It is translated as CATSRGIVAGAAKNIQYF.

The chain uses TRBV2 and TRBJ2-7, with 10 positions matching TRBD2. After removal of 7 bases from V and 6 bases from J, the junction contained 3 bases not matched to a gene. The germline V gene encodes CDR1 SNHLY and CDR2 FYNNEI. This CDR3 has 12 residues. The CDR3 DNA reads TGTGCCAGCAAACTAGCGGGACCCGAGCAGTACTTC. This codes for CASKLAGPEQYF.

This rearrangement joins TRBV5-8 to TRBJ1-5, with 7 bases fitting TRBD1. Germline assignment: CDR1 SGHTS and CDR2 YDEGEE. The CDR3 is 15 residues long. Trimming at V came to 1 base and at J to 0 bases, leaving 1 base not matched to a gene. In DNA form, the CDR3 reads TGTGCCAGCAGCTTGACAGGGGATAGCAATCAGCCCCAGCATTTT. Translated: CASSLTGDSNQPQHF.

This clone came up once. CDR3 DNA: TGTGCCAGCAGCTTAGTACGAGGGCAGAGGACCGACGCTTTCTTT. This encodes CASSLVRGQRTDAFF. The chain couples TRBV7-9 to TRBJ1-1, with no clear D. V was pared by 1 base and J by 11 bases, with 20 bases between. CDR1 and CDR2 (germline): SEHNR, FQNEAQ (reference sequence). The CDR3 length is 15 residues.

The chain employs TRBV10-3 and TRBJ1-2, with 7 bases aligning to TRBD1. Germline V lookup: CDR1 ENHRY, CDR2 SYGVKD. The CDR3 has 13 amino acids. With 2 bases clipped from V and 6 bases from J, the junction kept 3 bases outside the gene matches. CDR3 protein: CAISEAQGDGYTF. The CDR3 DNA follows: TGTGCCATCAGTGAGGCCCAGGGGGATGGCTACACCTTC.

J is TRBJ1-3 and V is TRBV6-5; TRBD1 might be the D (5 bases). The CDR3 extends over 15 amino acids. Trimming cost V 2 bases and J 0 bases, with 8 bases left between them. CDR1 MNHEY and CDR2 SVGAGI come from the germline V gene. CDR3 in amino acids: CASSYGGNSGNTIYF. The CDR3 coding sequence is TGTGCCAGCAGTTACGGGGGGAACTCTGGAAACACCATATATTTT.

The V gene is TRBV2, the J gene TRBJ1-4, with D uncertain. The V and J ends lost 6 bases and 7 bases respectively, with 12 bases between them. The CDR3 loop spans 13 amino acids. The germline gives CDR1 SNHLY, CDR2 FYNNEI. The CDR3 reads CASRAGRSEKLFF. CDR3 nucleotide sequence: TGTGCCAGCAGGGCGGGGAGGAGTGAAAAACTGTTTTTT.

V usage is TRBV7-2 and J usage is TRBJ2-3; TRBD2 might be the D (6 bases). The CDR3 covers 15 residues. Between the trimmed V and J ends, which lost 6 bases and 1 base, there was a span of 14 bases. Germline V CDR1 and CDR2: SGHTA, FQGNSA. This CDR3 is CASRRGTPGTDTQYF. Written as DNA, the CDR3 is TGTGCCAGCAGACGCGGGACCCCTGGCACAGATACGCAGTATTTT.

This chain connects TRBV28 to TRBJ1-5; 10 nucleotides agree with TRBD1. Germline lookup yields CDR1 MDHEN and CDR2 SYDVKM. There are 16 residues in the CDR3. After removal of 4 bases from V and 8 bases from J, the junction contained 11 bases not matched to a gene. This CDR3 is CASSWTRQGAAEPQHF. The CDR3, as DNA: TGTGCCAGCAGTTGGACTAGACAGGGGGCTGCGGAGCCCCAGCATTTT.

The rearrangement uses TRBV6-5 and TRBJ2-7, with D possibly being TRBD2 (6 bases). The CDR3 consists of 12 residues. The germline V and J ends were trimmed by 8 bases and 3 bases, with 11 bases remaining between them. From germline, CDR1 is MNHEY and CDR2 SVGAGI. CDR3 in DNA: TGTGCCAGCTCAATGGGGGGCTACGAGCAGTACTTC. Protein product: CASSMGGYEQYF.

V is TRBV4-1 and J is TRBJ2-3; TRBD2 might be the D (5 bases). Germline loops: CDR1 MGHRA, CDR2 YSYEKL. V was trimmed by 0 bases and J by 4 bases, leaving 11 bases between them. This CDR3 is built from 15 residues. The CDR3 sequence: CASSQEGSTADTQYF. DNA of the CDR3: TGCGCCAGCAGCCAAGAAGGGAGTACGGCAGATACGCAGTATTTT.

This clone occurred once. V is TRBV9 and J is TRBJ2-5, with TRBD2 identical over 10 bases. The CDR3 is 17 amino acids. Looked up from germline, CDR1 is SGDLS and CDR2 is YYNGEE. The V and J ends lost 0 bases and 4 bases, in that order; junction bases with no gene match: 9. CDR3 in DNA: TGTGCCAGCAGCGTAGGGGGTAGCGGGAGGATGGCAGAGACCCAGTACTTC. Its translation is CASSVGGSGRMAETQYF.

V and J are TRBV14 and TRBJ1-2, with TRBD1 matching over 8 bases. Looked up from germline, CDR1 is SGHDN and CDR2 is FVKESK. The J segment lost 8 bases and the V segment lost 6 bases, leaving 8 bases of the junction unmatched. This CDR3 region has 13 residues. DNA for the CDR3: TGTGCCAGCAGTCTGGACAGGGCTGGCGGCTACACCTTC. Translating gives CASSLDRAGGYTF.

The J gene is TRBJ2-1, the V gene TRBV27; D unclear. Germline CDR1 and CDR2: MNHEY and SMNVEV (reference sequence). V was pared by 5 bases and J by 0 bases, with 8 bases between. The CDR3 contains 14 residues. CDR3 nucleotide sequence: TGTGCCAGCAGTCCCCTGAGCTCCTACAATGAGCAGTTCTTC. As protein: CASSPLSSYNEQFF.

V gene TRBV25-1 combines with J gene TRBJ2-3; 12 nucleotides line up with TRBD2. The CDR3 extends over 16 amino acids. Germline V gene data show CDR1 as MGHDK and CDR2 as SYGVNS. The ends lost 4 bases at V and 6 bases at J; junction bases unmatched: 8. The CDR3 loop reads CASSAPSGGAGDTQYF. The CDR3 bases are TGTGCCAGCAGTGCGCCTAGCGGGGGGGCAGGGGATACGCAGTATTTT.

The chain carries TRBV4-1 and TRBJ2-2; TRBD2 is a possible D gene (6 bases). The V gene's germline CDR1 is MGHRA and CDR2 YSYEKL. The CDR3 has 13 residues. V gave up 6 bases and J gave up 6 bases, with 11 bases separating them. CDR3 sequence (DNA): TGCGCCAGCAGTCTGGAGCGGGCCGGGGAGCTGTTTTTT. Encoded protein: CASSLERAGELFF.

J is TRBJ1-2 and V is TRBV4-2; 12 nucleotides agree with TRBD1. Looked up from germline, CDR1 is LGHNA and CDR2 is YNFKEQ. V trimming: 0 bases; J trimming: 7 bases; junction bases outside the gene matches: 9. The CDR3 has 17 residues. The DNA of the CDR3 is TGTGCCAGCAGCCAAGATCTGCCCGGGACAGGGGGCAGTGGCTACACCTTC. Translating gives CASSQDLPGTGGSGYTF.

The chain carries TRBV4-2 and TRBJ1-4; perhaps TRBD1 as D (5 bases). The germline gives CDR1 LGHNA, CDR2 YNFKEQ. The germline V and J ends were trimmed by 4 bases and 0 bases, with 12 bases remaining between them. The CDR3 consists of 16 residues. CDR3 in DNA: TGTGCCAGCAGCCGACACCTACAGGCAACTAATGAAAAACTGTTTTTT. This codes for CASSRHLQATNEKLFF.